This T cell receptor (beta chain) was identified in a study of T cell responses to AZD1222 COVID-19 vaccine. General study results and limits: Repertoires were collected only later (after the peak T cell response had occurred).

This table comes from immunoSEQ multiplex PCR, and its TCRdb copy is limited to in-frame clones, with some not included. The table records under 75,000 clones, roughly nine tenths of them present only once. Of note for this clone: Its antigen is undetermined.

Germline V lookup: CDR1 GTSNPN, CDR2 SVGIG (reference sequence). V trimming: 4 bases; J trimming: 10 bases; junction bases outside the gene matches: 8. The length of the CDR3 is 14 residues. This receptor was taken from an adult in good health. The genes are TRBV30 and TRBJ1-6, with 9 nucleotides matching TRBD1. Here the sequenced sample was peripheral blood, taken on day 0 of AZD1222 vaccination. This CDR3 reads CAWKDRGLRSPLHF. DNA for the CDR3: TGTGCCTGGAAAGACAGGGGGTTACGATCACCCCTCCACTTT.